These T cell receptor beta chains were read from a single sample in a study of T-cell reconstitution after alpha-beta-depleted transplantation in children. One entry per CDR3 protein results from TCRdb running MiXCR on the PCR reads. The data contain a few hundred thousand distinct CDR3 sequences, about 25% of them singletons. The specimen comprised PBMCs, sampled before TCRalphabeta/CD19-depleted stem cell transplant. Receptor source: a girl aged 2 to 10 with Fanconi anemia, due to receive a stem cell transplant. Both conserved end residues are part of each CDR3. Each record gives: CDR3 length, J gene, V gene, D gene, clone size, CDR3 DNA, CDR3 protein. D genes are given only for firm matches. Size is stated for part of the rows, as once, few or many counts, or as a class when the clone is expanded.

length: 14
J: TRBJ2-1
V: TRBV28
D: TRBD1
size: once
DNA: TGTGCCAGCAGGGGCGCGGGCAGGGGGAATGAGCAGTTCTTC
CDR3: CASRGAGRGNEQFF

length: 15
J: TRBJ1-1
V: TRBV20-1
D: TRBD1
size: many
DNA: TGCAGTGCTACCTCGGGGGGGACAGGGGTAATTGAAGCTTTCTTT
CDR3: CSATSGGTGVIEAFF

length: 10
J: TRBJ1-1
V: TRBV20-1
D: -
size: many
DNA: TGCAGTGCTAGAGCTACTGAAGCTTTCTTT
CDR3: CSARATEAFF

length: 16
J: TRBJ2-1
V: TRBV29-1
D: -
size: few
DNA: TGCAGCGTTGATCCGTGGGGAGCGACCTCCTACAATGAGCAGTTCTTC
CDR3: CSVDPWGATSYNEQFF

length: 15
J: TRBJ2-3
V: TRBV7-3
D: -
size: -
DNA: TGTGCCAGCAGCTACGACTCGTCTGGCACAGATACGCAGTATTTT
CDR3: CASSYDSSGTDTQYF

length: 16
J: TRBJ2-1
V: TRBV6-2/TRBV6-3
D: TRBD2
size: few
DNA: TGTGCCAGCAGCCGGACTAGCGGGGGGGAGTACAATGAGCAGTTCTTC
CDR3: CASSRTSGGEYNEQFF

length: 18
J: TRBJ2-7
V: TRBV11-1
D: -
size: -
DNA: TGTGCCAGCAGCTTAGCGTGGGGTAGCGACCAATGGGGCTACGAGCAGTACTTC
CDR3: CASSLAWGSDQWGYEQYF

length: 15
J: TRBJ2-3
V: TRBV29-1
D: -
size: many
DNA: TGCAGCGTTTGGCTGGCGTACTCTAGCACAGATACGCAGTATTTT
CDR3: CSVWLAYSSTDTQYF

length: 13
J: TRBJ2-7
V: TRBV4-2
D: -
size: many
DNA: TGTGCCAGCAGCTCTTCGTACGCGTCGGGGGAGTACTTC
CDR3: CASSSSYASGEYF

length: 13
J: TRBJ2-3
V: TRBV12-3/TRBV12-4
D: -
size: few
DNA: TGTGCCAGCAGCGCTCCTAGCACAGATACGCAGTATTTT
CDR3: CASSAPSTDTQYF

length: 14
J: TRBJ2-7
V: TRBV7-2
D: -
size: -
DNA: TGTGCCAGCAGCCCCGGGACTTTCGCCTACGAGCAGTACTTC
CDR3: CASSPGTFAYEQYF

length: 14
J: TRBJ2-5
V: TRBV12-3/TRBV12-4
D: TRBD2
size: many
DNA: TGTGCCAGCAGTTTAGCGGTCAGCGGGGGGGACCAGTACTTC
CDR3: CASSLAVSGGDQYF

length: 12
J: TRBJ2-7
V: TRBV12-3/TRBV12-4
D: -
size: many
DNA: TGTGCCAGCAGTTCCATCCGGGGCGAGCAGTACTTC
CDR3: CASSSIRGEQYF

length: 11
J: TRBJ2-7
V: TRBV29-1
D: TRBD1
size: many
DNA: TGCAGCGTTGGGAACAGGGGCGAGCAGTACTTC
CDR3: CSVGNRGEQYF

length: 14
J: TRBJ2-5
V: TRBV25-1
D: -
size: -
DNA: TGTGCCAGCAGTGATCTCAGCCTTGCGGAGACCCAGTACTTC
CDR3: CASSDLSLAETQYF

length: 14
J: TRBJ2-2
V: TRBV5-1
D: TRBD1
size: many
DNA: TGCGCCAGCAGCTGGGGGACAGGCACCGGGGAGCTGTTTTTT
CDR3: CASSWGTGTGELFF

length: 15
J: TRBJ2-3
V: TRBV10-3
D: TRBD2
size: few
DNA: TGTGCCACCAAACTAGCGGGAAGACAGGGAGATACGCAGTATTTT
CDR3: CATKLAGRQGDTQYF

length: 14
J: TRBJ2-7
V: TRBV20-1
D: TRBD1
size: -
DNA: TGCAGTGCGCGGACACGGGACAGAACCTACGAGCAGTACTTC
CDR3: CSARTRDRTYEQYF

length: 12
J: TRBJ2-7
V: TRBV29-1
D: -
size: -
DNA: TGCAGCGTTGAACAACGGGACTACGAGCAGTACTTC
CDR3: CSVEQRDYEQYF

length: 12
J: TRBJ2-6
V: TRBV11-2
D: -
size: few
DNA: TGTGCCAGCACGTCTGGGGCCAACGTCCTGACTTTC
CDR3: CASTSGANVLTF

length: 16
J: TRBJ1-5
V: TRBV18
D: -
size: few
DNA: TGTGCCAGCTCACCGGCTCTCGGACAAGGCAATCAGCCCCAGCATTTT
CDR3: CASSPALGQGNQPQHF

length: 13
J: TRBJ1-5
V: TRBV18
D: -
size: -
DNA: TGTGCCAGCTCAGAGACGGTCAATCAGCCCCAGCATTTT
CDR3: CASSETVNQPQHF

length: 15
J: TRBJ2-7
V: TRBV6-1
D: TRBD2
size: few
DNA: TGTGCCAGCAGAGATCTAGCGGGGGGTAGGTACGAGCAGTACTTC
CDR3: CASRDLAGGRYEQYF

length: 16
J: TRBJ2-5
V: TRBV4-2
D: -
size: many
DNA: TGTGCCAGCAGCCAAGATACCCCGGACGGGGAAGAGACCCAGTACTTC
CDR3: CASSQDTPDGEETQYF

length: 15
J: TRBJ2-6
V: TRBV20-1
D: -
size: -
DNA: TGCAGTGCTCCCCGATTTCGCTCTGGGGCCAACGTCCTGACTTTC
CDR3: CSAPRFRSGANVLTF

length: 13
J: TRBJ2-7
V: TRBV29-1
D: TRBD1
size: many
DNA: TGCAGCGTTTCCGGGACAGGGCCCTACGAGCAGTACTTC
CDR3: CSVSGTGPYEQYF

length: 14
J: TRBJ2-3
V: TRBV12-3/TRBV12-4
D: TRBD2
size: -
DNA: TGTGGCAGCAGTTTTGGGCTAGCGGGAGATACGCAGTATTTT
CDR3: CGSSFGLAGDTQYF

length: 20
J: TRBJ2-1
V: TRBV29-1
D: TRBD2
size: -
DNA: TGCAGCGTTGGTAGCGTACCGGGACTAGCGGGAGGCCCATCCTACAATGAGCAGTTCTTC
CDR3: CSVGSVPGLAGGPSYNEQFF

length: 13
J: TRBJ2-2
V: TRBV6-6
D: -
size: few
DNA: TGTGCCAGCACAGGAGCGAACACCGGGGAGCTGTTTTTT
CDR3: CASTGANTGELFF

length: 16
J: TRBJ1-2
V: TRBV28
D: TRBD1
size: once
DNA: TGTGCCAGCAAGGCCTTTTCCGGGACAGGGTCGGATGGCTACACCTTC
CDR3: CASKAFSGTGSDGYTF

length: 16
J: TRBJ2-3
V: TRBV7-9
D: -
size: few
DNA: TGTGCCAGCAGCTTAGATCACCGGGTATTCACAGATACGCAGTATTTT
CDR3: CASSLDHRVFTDTQYF

length: 12
J: TRBJ1-6
V: TRBV7-9
D: -
size: few
DNA: TGTGCCAGCAGCGACAATAATTCACCCCTCCACTTT
CDR3: CASSDNNSPLHF

length: 15
J: TRBJ1-4
V: TRBV28
D: -
size: -
DNA: TGTGCCAGCAGGACGGGGGGAGCAACTAATGAAAAACTGTTTTTT
CDR3: CASRTGGATNEKLFF

length: 11
J: TRBJ2-7
V: TRBV30
D: -
size: few
DNA: TGTGCCTGGAGTGACACCTACGAGCAGTACTTC
CDR3: CAWSDTYEQYF

length: 14
J: TRBJ2-1
V: TRBV7-2
D: -
size: many
DNA: TGTGCCAGCAGCTTTATCGGGATCTACAATGAGCAGTTCTTC
CDR3: CASSFIGIYNEQFF

length: 14
J: TRBJ2-5
V: TRBV20-1
D: -
size: few
DNA: TGCAGTGCTAGAGAGAATACTAGCCCCGAGACCCAGTACTTC
CDR3: CSARENTSPETQYF

length: 12
J: TRBJ2-5
V: TRBV29-1
D: -
size: many
DNA: TGCAGCGTTGGAAAAGGGGCAGAGACCCAGTACTTC
CDR3: CSVGKGAETQYF

length: 11
J: TRBJ1-2
V: TRBV29-1
D: -
size: -
DNA: TGCAGCGTTTTGGGCGGCTATGGCTACACCTTC
CDR3: CSVLGGYGYTF

length: 13
J: TRBJ2-7
V: TRBV20-1
D: -
size: many
DNA: TGCAGTGCGAAACCCGGCCATCCCTACGAGCAGTACTTC
CDR3: CSAKPGHPYEQYF

length: 15
J: TRBJ2-7
V: TRBV20-1
D: TRBD1
size: many
DNA: TGCAGTGCTACTCATTCCGGACAGGGCCATTACGAGCAGTACTTC
CDR3: CSATHSGQGHYEQYF

length: 10
J: TRBJ2-5
V: TRBV20-1
D: -
size: many
DNA: TGCAGTGCCCTACGAGAGACCCAGTACTTC
CDR3: CSALRETQYF

length: 18
J: TRBJ2-1
V: TRBV5-1
D: TRBD2
size: few
DNA: TGCGCCAGCAGCTCCGGAGGCCTAGCGGGGGGACAATACAATGAGCAGTTCTTC
CDR3: CASSSGGLAGGQYNEQFF

length: 14
J: TRBJ2-7
V: TRBV2
D: -
size: -
DNA: TGTGCCAGCAGTGGGGGGGCACAGGCCTACGAGCAGTACTTC
CDR3: CASSGGAQAYEQYF

length: 15
J: TRBJ2-2
V: TRBV5-1
D: -
size: few
DNA: TGCGCCAGCAGCGGTGGGGAGGCGAACACCGGGGAGCTGTTTTTT
CDR3: CASSGGEANTGELFF

length: 16
J: TRBJ2-5
V: TRBV5-1
D: TRBD2
size: -
DNA: TGCGCCAGCAGCAAAGGACTAGCGGGGGACCAAGAGACCCAGTACTTC
CDR3: CASSKGLAGDQETQYF

length: 16
J: TRBJ2-7
V: TRBV9
D: TRBD1
size: few
DNA: TGTGCCAGCAGCTACCTATTAGACAGGGCTACCTACGAGCAGTACTTC
CDR3: CASSYLLDRATYEQYF

length: 13
J: TRBJ2-4
V: TRBV27
D: -
size: few
DNA: TGTGCCAGCATAGACAGGGGAGGGAACATTCAGTACTTC
CDR3: CASIDRGGNIQYF

length: 13
J: TRBJ2-1
V: TRBV27
D: -
size: many
DNA: TGTGCCAGCAGTTTAGTAGCAGTCGATGAGCAGTTCTTC
CDR3: CASSLVAVDEQFF

length: 15
J: TRBJ1-1
V: TRBV6-4
D: -
size: many
DNA: TGTGCCAGCAGTGACTCACACCAGGGGAACACTGAAGCTTTCTTT
CDR3: CASSDSHQGNTEAFF

length: 16
J: TRBJ2-1
V: TRBV15
D: TRBD2
size: many
DNA: TGTGCCACCAGCAGAGATCGGACTAGCGGCTACAATGAGCAGTTCTTC
CDR3: CATSRDRTSGYNEQFF

length: 17
J: TRBJ2-2
V: TRBV27
D: TRBD1
size: many
DNA: TGTGCCAGCACCTTAAGGAGGACAGGGGGCGACACCGGGGAGCTGTTTTTT
CDR3: CASTLRRTGGDTGELFF

length: 11
J: TRBJ1-3
V: TRBV20-1
D: -
size: -
DNA: TGCAGTGCTATGACAGGAAACACCATATATTTT
CDR3: CSAMTGNTIYF

length: 12
J: TRBJ2-1
V: TRBV20-1
D: -
size: many
DNA: TGCAGTGCCTCGGGGACCTACAATGAGCAGTTCTTC
CDR3: CSASGTYNEQFF